This is a list of T cell receptor beta chains from one sample in a study of blood T cell repertoires in COVID-19. Using immunoSEQ multiplex PCR, the repertoire was profiled, and TCRdb retains in-frame clones only, with some absent. Of about 160,000 clones in the sample, about four fifths were seen once. Sequenced sample: peripheral blood. Receptors originate from a man in his fifties or sixties with active or convalescent COVID-19. Each CDR3 is given with its conserved first and last residue. Fields, in order: CDR3 DNA, CDR3 protein, J gene, D gene, V gene, clone size, CDR3 length. A D gene is named only where the DNA matches it firmly. Clone sizes are given selectively: once, few, many, or a class where the clone is expanded.

cdr3_nt: TGTGCCAGCAGTGTGACCTTGGGAGGGGGAAACACCATATATTTT
cdr3_aa: CASSVTLGGGNTIYF
j_call: TRBJ1-3
d_call: -
v_call: TRBV28
clone_size: -
cdr3_length: 15

cdr3_nt: TGTGCCAGCAGCTTAGCCGGCGATTTTGGGGGCGTTGCCAAAAACATTCAGTACTTC
cdr3_aa: CASSLAGDFGGVAKNIQYF
j_call: TRBJ2-4
d_call: -
v_call: TRBV7-2
clone_size: few
cdr3_length: 19

cdr3_nt: TGTGCCAGCAGCCAAGACCTGGCGGGGCCCGGGGAGCTGTTTTTT
cdr3_aa: CASSQDLAGPGELFF
j_call: TRBJ2-2
d_call: -
v_call: TRBV3-1/TRBV3-2
clone_size: -
cdr3_length: 15

cdr3_nt: TGTGCCATCAGTGACGGTGCGGGAGGAGAGACCCAGTACTTC
cdr3_aa: CAISDGAGGETQYF
j_call: TRBJ2-5
d_call: TRBD2
v_call: TRBV10-3
clone_size: -
cdr3_length: 14

cdr3_nt: TGTGCCAGCATTTGGGACAGCGTCGCTTTCTTT
cdr3_aa: CASIWDSVAFF
j_call: TRBJ1-1
d_call: TRBD1
v_call: TRBV6-5
clone_size: few
cdr3_length: 11

cdr3_nt: TGTGCCAGTAGTACACGGAGTCGGAATGAAAAACTGTTTTTT
cdr3_aa: CASSTRSRNEKLFF
j_call: TRBJ1-4
d_call: -
v_call: TRBV19
clone_size: -
cdr3_length: 14

cdr3_nt: TGTGCCCGGACAGGGACTCAGCCCCAGCATTTT
cdr3_aa: CARTGTQPQHF
j_call: TRBJ1-5
d_call: TRBD1
v_call: TRBV5-4
clone_size: once
cdr3_length: 11

cdr3_nt: TGTGCCAGCAGCTTAGCGGGAGGGGGGAATGAGCAGTTCTTC
cdr3_aa: CASSLAGGGNEQFF
j_call: TRBJ2-1
d_call: TRBD2
v_call: TRBV11-3
clone_size: -
cdr3_length: 14

cdr3_nt: TGTGCCAGCAGCCCGACAGGGGGCTTGGAGCCCCAGCATTTT
cdr3_aa: CASSPTGGLEPQHF
j_call: TRBJ1-5
d_call: TRBD1
v_call: TRBV9
clone_size: -
cdr3_length: 14

cdr3_nt: TGTGCCAGCACCCCGACTAGCGGGACCCTTTACGAGCAGTACTTC
cdr3_aa: CASTPTSGTLYEQYF
j_call: TRBJ2-7
d_call: TRBD2
v_call: TRBV7-2
clone_size: -
cdr3_length: 15

cdr3_nt: TGCAGCGTTGTGACATCCCTTTTGGAGACCCAGTACTTC
cdr3_aa: CSVVTSLLETQYF
j_call: TRBJ2-5
d_call: -
v_call: TRBV29-1
clone_size: -
cdr3_length: 13

cdr3_nt: TGTGCCAGCAGCACCCGGACAGGGGTTGACAATGAGCAGTTCTTC
cdr3_aa: CASSTRTGVDNEQFF
j_call: TRBJ2-1
d_call: TRBD1
v_call: TRBV11-1
clone_size: -
cdr3_length: 15

cdr3_nt: TGTGCCAGCAGCTTAAGCACAGGCTTCCGACTAGCGGGAGTTTACGAGCAGTACTTC
cdr3_aa: CASSLSTGFRLAGVYEQYF
j_call: TRBJ2-7
d_call: TRBD2
v_call: TRBV11-2
clone_size: -
cdr3_length: 19

cdr3_nt: TGTGCCAGCAGCCAAGACCCAACAGGGATCCAGCCCCAGCATTTT
cdr3_aa: CASSQDPTGIQPQHF
j_call: TRBJ1-5
d_call: -
v_call: TRBV3-1/TRBV3-2
clone_size: -
cdr3_length: 15

cdr3_nt: TGTGCCAGCGCGGGGTACACTGAAGCTTTCTTT
cdr3_aa: CASAGYTEAFF
j_call: TRBJ1-1
d_call: -
v_call: TRBV19
clone_size: few
cdr3_length: 11

cdr3_nt: TGCGCCAGCAGCTCCACGGACGGATCTCGGGGTGGCTACACCTTC
cdr3_aa: CASSSTDGSRGGYTF
j_call: TRBJ1-2
d_call: -
v_call: TRBV5-1
clone_size: -
cdr3_length: 15

cdr3_nt: TGTGCCAGCTCACTCCCGGGGGCCGGGAGGGGCTACACCTTC
cdr3_aa: CASSLPGAGRGYTF
j_call: TRBJ1-2
d_call: -
v_call: TRBV18
clone_size: -
cdr3_length: 14

cdr3_nt: TGTGCCAGTAGTATAGAGGGACAGGTTTTCAATGAGCAGTTCTTC
cdr3_aa: CASSIEGQVFNEQFF
j_call: TRBJ2-1
d_call: TRBD1
v_call: TRBV19
clone_size: -
cdr3_length: 15

cdr3_nt: TGTGCCAGCAGCGTAGCTAACCCCCGCGGGACAGGGGGACGGGGCGCTGAAGCTTTCTTT
cdr3_aa: CASSVANPRGTGGRGAEAFF
j_call: TRBJ1-1
d_call: TRBD1
v_call: TRBV9
clone_size: -
cdr3_length: 20

cdr3_nt: TGTGCCAGCTCAGAAAACAGGGAGAGCACTGAAGCTTTCTTT
cdr3_aa: CASSENRESTEAFF
j_call: TRBJ1-1
d_call: -
v_call: TRBV18
clone_size: -
cdr3_length: 14

cdr3_nt: TGTGCCACCAGTGATTCCACTATAGCGGGAGCCTGGATGAATGAGCAGTTCTTC
cdr3_aa: CATSDSTIAGAWMNEQFF
j_call: TRBJ2-1
d_call: TRBD2
v_call: TRBV24-1
clone_size: -
cdr3_length: 18

cdr3_nt: TGCGCCAGCAGCTTCGGACTAGCGGGAAGTGATGAGCAGTTCTTC
cdr3_aa: CASSFGLAGSDEQFF
j_call: TRBJ2-1
d_call: TRBD2
v_call: TRBV5-1
clone_size: -
cdr3_length: 15

cdr3_nt: TGTGCCAGCAGCTTACCAGTGGGCAGACCTGCCTACGAGCAGTACTTC
cdr3_aa: CASSLPVGRPAYEQYF
j_call: TRBJ2-7
d_call: -
v_call: TRBV7-2
clone_size: -
cdr3_length: 16

cdr3_nt: TGTGCCAGCAGCCAGCAGGGGACTAGCGGGGTAGAGACCCAGTACTTC
cdr3_aa: CASSQQGTSGVETQYF
j_call: TRBJ2-5
d_call: TRBD2
v_call: TRBV3-1/TRBV3-2
clone_size: once
cdr3_length: 16

cdr3_nt: TGTGCCAGCAGCCGACAGGCGACGAACACTGAAGCTTTCTTT
cdr3_aa: CASSRQATNTEAFF
j_call: TRBJ1-1
d_call: -
v_call: TRBV7-9
clone_size: -
cdr3_length: 14

cdr3_nt: TGTGCCAGCAGCCGTGAACTTAGCTACGTTTTTGAGACCCAGTACTTC
cdr3_aa: CASSRELSYVFETQYF
j_call: TRBJ2-5
d_call: -
v_call: TRBV14
clone_size: -
cdr3_length: 16

cdr3_nt: TGTGCCATCAGTGACCAGGGGACCAATTCACCCCTCCACTTT
cdr3_aa: CAISDQGTNSPLHF
j_call: TRBJ1-6
d_call: -
v_call: TRBV10-3
clone_size: few
cdr3_length: 14

cdr3_nt: TGTGCCAGTAGTATAACTGCGAACACTGAAGCTTTCTTT
cdr3_aa: CASSITANTEAFF
j_call: TRBJ1-1
d_call: -
v_call: TRBV19
clone_size: -
cdr3_length: 13

cdr3_nt: TGTGCCAGCAGCCTGGACAGAGATCAGCCCCAGCATTTT
cdr3_aa: CASSLDRDQPQHF
j_call: TRBJ1-5
d_call: -
v_call: TRBV13
clone_size: -
cdr3_length: 13

cdr3_nt: TGTGCCAGCGGTCAGCGGGATCAGCCCCAGCATTTT
cdr3_aa: CASGQRDQPQHF
j_call: TRBJ1-5
d_call: -
v_call: TRBV2
clone_size: -
cdr3_length: 12

cdr3_nt: TGCGCCAGCAGCCAAGACCGGGGAAATCAGCCCCAGCATTTT
cdr3_aa: CASSQDRGNQPQHF
j_call: TRBJ1-5
d_call: -
v_call: TRBV4-1
clone_size: -
cdr3_length: 14

cdr3_nt: TGTGCCAGCAGTTTCATAGGGGGGGCCGCAAAACTGTTTTTT
cdr3_aa: CASSFIGGAAKLFF
j_call: TRBJ1-4
d_call: -
v_call: TRBV27
clone_size: -
cdr3_length: 14

cdr3_nt: TGCGCCAGCAGCTTGGATCCGGGGTCCTCCTACAATGAGCAGTTCTTC
cdr3_aa: CASSLDPGSSYNEQFF
j_call: TRBJ2-1
d_call: -
v_call: TRBV5-1
clone_size: -
cdr3_length: 16

cdr3_nt: TGTGCCACCAGGCCGGCGGGGACAGATACGCAGTATTTT
cdr3_aa: CATRPAGTDTQYF
j_call: TRBJ2-3
d_call: -
v_call: TRBV24-1
clone_size: once
cdr3_length: 13

cdr3_nt: TGTGCCAGCAGCGCCCGGGACAGCTGGCGCGAGCAGTACTTC
cdr3_aa: CASSARDSWREQYF
j_call: TRBJ2-7
d_call: TRBD1
v_call: TRBV7-8
clone_size: -
cdr3_length: 14

cdr3_nt: TGTGCCAGTAGTATCCAGGCCAGTGCTAATGAAAAACTGTTTTTT
cdr3_aa: CASSIQASANEKLFF
j_call: TRBJ1-4
d_call: -
v_call: TRBV19
clone_size: -
cdr3_length: 15

cdr3_nt: TGTGCCAGCAGCTTAGGGCCCGACAGGGGGCAAAAGCCCCAGCATTTT
cdr3_aa: CASSLGPDRGQKPQHF
j_call: TRBJ1-5
d_call: TRBD1
v_call: TRBV7-6
clone_size: few
cdr3_length: 16

cdr3_nt: TGTGCCAGCAGCTTACCCCCGGGACAGAATAATTCACCCCTCCACTTT
cdr3_aa: CASSLPPGQNNSPLHF
j_call: TRBJ1-6
d_call: TRBD1
v_call: TRBV7-8
clone_size: -
cdr3_length: 16

cdr3_nt: TGCGCCAGCAGCCAAGCCCCCACGACAGGGAGCAATGAGCAGTTCTTC
cdr3_aa: CASSQAPTTGSNEQFF
j_call: TRBJ2-1
d_call: TRBD1
v_call: TRBV4-1
clone_size: -
cdr3_length: 16

cdr3_nt: TGTGCCAGCAGTGGGCAGACTAGCGGGGTATACAATGAGCAGTTCTTC
cdr3_aa: CASSGQTSGVYNEQFF
j_call: TRBJ2-1
d_call: TRBD2
v_call: TRBV2
clone_size: -
cdr3_length: 16

cdr3_nt: TGTGCCAGCATCCCTCCAGGGGAGCAGTACTTC
cdr3_aa: CASIPPGEQYF
j_call: TRBJ2-7
d_call: -
v_call: TRBV27
clone_size: -
cdr3_length: 11

cdr3_nt: TGTGCCAGCACCAAAGCGTCGGGGTTTAACACTGAAGCTTTCTTT
cdr3_aa: CASTKASGFNTEAFF
j_call: TRBJ1-1
d_call: -
v_call: TRBV6-5
clone_size: -
cdr3_length: 15

cdr3_nt: TGTGCCAGCAGCCCTGGAGGGGTGAGCAATCAGCCCCAGCATTTT
cdr3_aa: CASSPGGVSNQPQHF
j_call: TRBJ1-5
d_call: -
v_call: TRBV28
clone_size: -
cdr3_length: 15

cdr3_nt: TGCAGCGTTGAAGATCAGGGCCTGAACACTGAAGCTTTCTTT
cdr3_aa: CSVEDQGLNTEAFF
j_call: TRBJ1-1
d_call: -
v_call: TRBV29-1
clone_size: -
cdr3_length: 14

cdr3_nt: TGTGCCAGCAGCGGACGGGACAGGGTTTTATGGTCACCCCTCCACTTT
cdr3_aa: CASSGRDRVLWSPLHF
j_call: TRBJ1-6
d_call: TRBD1
v_call: TRBV7-2
clone_size: -
cdr3_length: 16